These 27 T cell receptor beta chains share one sample of origin, sequenced in a study of OX40 agonist ivuxolimab in advanced cancers. The assay was immunoSEQ multiplex PCR, and TCRdb's table has in-frame clones only and misses some. The sample shows 60,000 to 95,000 clones, under 95% of them seen only once. The source was CD4+ or CD8+ T cells sorted from blood, collected in a trial of the OX40 agonist ivuxolimab. These receptors were collected from an adult with an advanced solid tumor such as melanoma, head and neck, liver or kidney cancer.

The J gene is TRBJ2-3, the V gene TRBV7-3; D is unclear. This CDR3 is 15 amino acids long. The V and J ends lost 1 base and 1 base respectively, with 9 bases between them. Germline lookup yields CDR1 SGHTA and CDR2 FQGTGA. The CDR3 bases are TGTGCCAGCAGCTTAAACTCTGCGGGCACAGATACGCAGTATTTT. This encodes CASSLNSAGTDTQYF. Looking up the rest from reference TRBV7-3 and TRBJ2-3 gives the full variable domain: GAGVSQTPSNKVTEKGKYVELRCDPISGHTALYWYRQSLGQGPEFLIYFQGTGAADDSGLPNDRFFAVRPEGSVSTLKIQRTERGDSAVYLCASSLNSAGTDTQYFGPGTRLTVL.

The chain links TRBV7-2 to TRBJ2-2; the match to TRBD1 covers 10 bases. J was trimmed by 8 bases and V by 5 bases; bases with no gene match: 8. This CDR3 has 15 residues. Germline CDR1 and CDR2: SGHTA and FQGNSA. The CDR3 nucleotides are TGTGCCAGCAGCCCACGACAGGGGGCTCGGGGGGAGCTGTTTTTT. Translating it yields CASSPRQGARGELFF.

The chain employs TRBV28 and TRBJ2-2; 10 bases map to TRBD2. Germline CDR1 MDHEN, CDR2 SYDVKM. Trimming cost V 3 bases and J 3 bases; bases outside gene matches: 10. The CDR3 extends over 18 amino acids. The CDR3 DNA reads TGTGCCAGCAGTTTGCTCCCCTCCCTAGCGGGGGACACCGGGGAGCTGTTTTTT. It translates to CASSLLPSLAGDTGELFF. The whole variable domain, remainder taken from reference TRBV28 and TRBJ2-2, is DVKVTQSSRYLVKRTGEKVFLECVQDMDHENMFWYRQDPGLGLRLIYFSYDVKMKEKGDIPEGYSVSREKKERFSLILESASTNQTSMYLCASSLLPSLAGDTGELFFGEGSRLTVL.

The chain employs TRBV4-1 and TRBJ2-5, with a possible D match to TRBD1 (6 bases). CDR3 length equals 17 residues. V lost 0 bases to trimming and J lost 2 bases, with 16 bases between them. Germline V CDR1 and CDR2: MGHRA, YSYEKL. CDR3 nucleotide sequence: TGCGCCAGCAGCCAAGATAGAGGGGGAAACCTGCAAGAGACCCAGTACTTC. It yields the protein CASSQDRGGNLQETQYF.

J is TRBJ1-1 and V is TRBV29-1, with D maybe TRBD1 (5 bases). This CDR3 has 15 amino acids. V dropped 6 bases and J dropped 0 bases, with 17 bases sitting between them. Germline V gene sequence: CDR1 SQVTM, CDR2 ANQGSEA. In nucleotides, the CDR3 is TGCAGCGTCCTCGAGTGGGGGACCGTGAACACTGAAGCTTTCTTT. Amino acid sequence: CSVLEWGTVNTEAFF.

This clone has more than one count but fewer than ten. The V gene is TRBV11-2, the J gene TRBJ2-6; D unresolved. The CDR3 is 16 residues long. The germline gives CDR1 SGHAT, CDR2 FQNNGV. V gave up 1 base and J gave up 0 bases, with 7 bases separating them. CDR3 in amino acids: CASSLAAFSGANVLTF. CDR3 coding DNA: TGTGCCAGCAGCTTAGCAGCTTTCTCTGGGGCCAACGTCCTGACTTTC.

This clone turned up a few times. The gene calls are TRBV4-2 and TRBJ2-7, with 11 bases that match TRBD2. The CDR3 consists of 15 residues. J gave up 3 bases and V 2 bases, and 3 bases lay outside the gene matches. The germline gives CDR1 LGHNA, CDR2 YNFKEQ. CDR3 loop: CASSQLAGGVYEQYF. CDR3 sequence (DNA): TGTGCCAGCAGCCAATTAGCGGGGGGGGTCTACGAGCAGTACTTC.

This clone is a singleton in its sample. The chain carries TRBV10-3 and TRBJ2-3, with 10 bases identical to TRBD2. Germline CDR1 reads ENHRY; CDR2 reads SYGVKD. CDR3 size: 18 residues. With 11 bases clipped from V and 4 bases from J, the junction kept 21 bases outside the gene matches. CDR3: CAARSSGRALGAADTQYF. The CDR3 coding sequence is TGTGCCGCCCGATCCAGCGGGAGGGCCCTGGGTGCGGCAGATACGCAGTATTTT.

This chain joins TRBV21-1 and TRBJ1-1. TRBV21-1 is shown as a pseudogene. CDR3 size: 13 residues. The CDR3 coding sequence is TGTGCCAGCAGCAGCTTTGCGGACACTGAAGCTTTCTTT. Translation gives CASSSFADTEAFF.

The gene calls are TRBV28 and TRBJ2-4; no definite D call. Germline V gives CDR1 MDHEN, CDR2 SYDVKM. The V end was cut by 5 bases, the J end by 1 base, with 12 bases between. CDR3 size: 15 residues. The CDR3 sequence: CASSPRQTAKNIQYF. Written as DNA, the CDR3 is TGTGCCAGCAGTCCCCGACAAACCGCCAAAAACATTCAGTACTTC.

The chain employs TRBV19 and TRBJ1-3; D gene uncertain. Trimming cost V 5 bases and J 4 bases, with 9 bases left between them. CDR1 LNHDA and CDR2 SQIVND come from the germline V gene (reference sequence). This CDR3 has 13 residues. In nucleotides, the CDR3 is TGTGCCAGTAGTCCCCAGCGAGGAAACACCATATATTTT. It encodes CASSPQRGNTIYF. Full variable domain (rest looked up from reference TRBV19 and TRBJ1-3): DGGITQSPKYLFRKEGQNVTLSCEQNLNHDAMYWYRQDPGQGLRLIYYSQIVNDFQKGDIAEGYSVSREKKESFPLTVTSAQKNPTAFYLCASSPQRGNTIYFGEGSWLTVV.

The rearrangement uses TRBV28 and TRBJ2-7; 7 bases map to TRBD2. The CDR3 consists of 13 residues. J gave up 5 bases and V 1 base, and 2 bases lay outside the gene matches. CDR1 is MDHEN, CDR2 SYDVKM, per germline. CDR3 region: CASSLLTSDEQYF. In DNA form, the CDR3 reads TGTGCCAGCAGTTTATTAACTAGCGACGAGCAGTACTTC.

The chain is built from TRBV28 and TRBJ2-2; 8 bases agree with TRBD2. The V segment lost 4 bases and the J segment 5 bases; nucleotides outside the gene matches: 9. The CDR3 is made up of 16 amino acids. The germline CDR1 and CDR2 sequences are MDHEN and SYDVKM. The CDR3 loop reads CASSSSAGGRTGELFF. Here the CDR3 DNA reads TGTGCCAGCAGTTCTAGCGCGGGAGGCAGGACCGGGGAGCTGTTTTTT. Full variable domain (remainder filled in from reference TRBV28 and TRBJ2-2): DVKVTQSSRYLVKRTGEKVFLECVQDMDHENMFWYRQDPGLGLRLIYFSYDVKMKEKGDIPEGYSVSREKKERFSLILESASTNQTSMYLCASSSSAGGRTGELFFGEGSRLTVL.

The gene calls are TRBV7-8 and TRBJ2-7, with D unclear. Germline values: CDR1 SGHVS, CDR2 FQNEAQ. This CDR3 region has 13 residues. V lost 5 bases and J lost 9, with 17 bases in between. CDR3 sequence reads: CASSVSDGLGQYF. The DNA for the CDR3 is TGTGCCAGCAGCGTTAGTGACGGGTTGGGGCAGTACTTC. The full variable domain, in which reference TRBV7-8 and TRBJ2-7 provide the parts outside the CDR3, is GAGVSQSPRYKVAKRGQDVALRCDPISGHVSLFWYQQALGQGPEFLTYFQNEAQLDKSGLPSDRFFAERPEGSVSTLKIQRTQQEDSAVYLCASSVSDGLGQYFGPGTRLTVT.

This chain connects TRBV2 to TRBJ2-1; D is perhaps TRBD1 or TRBD2 (5 bases each). Trimming removed 7 bases from V and 3 bases from J, with 16 bases in between. CDR1 is SNHLY and CDR2 is FYNNEI in the germline V gene. The CDR3 loop spans 15 amino acids. In nucleotides, the CDR3 is TGTGCCAGCATGGGGAGAGGGGCCGGCTACAATGAGCAGTTCTTC. It yields the protein CASMGRGAGYNEQFF.

The chain couples TRBV28 to TRBJ2-5; no clear D. V lost 6 bases and J 1 base, leaving 6 bases between the germline ends. Germline CDR1 and CDR2: MDHEN and SYDVKM. The CDR3 runs 12 residues. The DNA for the CDR3 is TGTGCCAGCAGCTTCGCCCAAGAGACCCAGTACTTC. Its protein is CASSFAQETQYF.

V is TRBV7-8 and J is TRBJ2-1, with a possible D match to TRBD1 (7 bases). The CDR3 length is 13 residues. Per germline, CDR1 SGHVS and CDR2 FQNEAQ. V lost 3 bases and J lost 7, with 10 bases in between. CDR3 loop: CASSLTGRNEQFF. CDR3 in DNA: TGTGCCAGCAGCTTGACAGGGAGGAATGAGCAGTTCTTC.

A remark on this clone: A junction boundary mismatches the germline segment, possibly from a read error. The chain has TRBV6-5 and TRBJ2-7; D gene unclear. This CDR3 region has 11 residues. The V gene's germline CDR1 is MNHEY and CDR2 SVGAGI. CDR3 nucleotide sequence: TGTGCGAGCACATTCCAATACGAGCAGTACTTC. This encodes CASTFQYEQYF.

The J gene is TRBJ1-3, the V gene TRBV19; D uncertain. The CDR3 contains 13 residues. Per the germline V gene, CDR1 is LNHDA and CDR2 is SQIVND (reference sequence). V lost 10 bases to trimming and J lost 0 bases, with 10 bases between them. The CDR3 bases are TGTGCCACGTCTAAGAGCTCTGGAAACACCATATATTTT. Amino acid sequence: CATSKSSGNTIYF.

V and J are TRBV7-9 and TRBJ2-7; 8 bases agree with TRBD2. The germline CDR1 and CDR2 sequences are SEHNR and FQNEAQ (reference sequence). CDR3 size: 15 residues. V lost 1 base, J lost 0 bases, and 2 bases stayed unmatched. The CDR3 loop reads CASSLGLAYSYEQYF. The CDR3 DNA reads as TGTGCCAGCAGCTTAGGACTAGCGTACTCCTACGAGCAGTACTTC.

V is TRBV7-3 and J is TRBJ2-1; 15 bases line up with TRBD2. V shed 5 bases and J 4 bases; nucleotides not matched to a gene: 6. Germline V CDR1 and CDR2: SGHTA, FQGTGA. This CDR3 region has 17 residues. The CDR3 here is CASSPGLAGGRYNEQFF. CDR3 in DNA: TGTGCCAGCAGCCCAGGACTAGCGGGGGGGAGATACAATGAGCAGTTCTTC.

The V call is TRBV18, the J call TRBJ1-5; 8 nucleotides line up with TRBD1. In germline, CDR1 is KGHSH, CDR2 LQKENI. V trimming: 6 bases; J trimming: 2 bases; junction bases outside the gene matches: 6. The CDR3 sequence is 15 residues long. The CDR3 loop is CASSTETGGNQPQHF. CDR3 coding DNA: TGTGCCAGCTCTACGGAGACAGGGGGCAATCAGCCCCAGCATTTT.

The J gene is TRBJ2-7, the V gene TRBV30, with D possibly being TRBD2 (6 bases). The V and J ends lost 0 bases and 4 bases respectively, with 7 bases between them. The CDR3 is 12 amino acids. The germline V gene encodes CDR1 GTSNPN and CDR2 SVGIG (reference sequence). The CDR3 spells CAWSVEGYEQYF. Here the CDR3 DNA reads TGTGCCTGGAGTGTGGAGGGATACGAGCAGTACTTC.

The sample holds one count of this clone. The chain recombines TRBV6-5 with TRBJ1-3; D perhaps matches TRBD1 (6 bases). Trimming stripped 5 bases from V and 2 bases from J, with 10 bases between. The CDR3 loop spans 14 amino acids. Looked up from germline, CDR1 is MNHEY and CDR2 is SVGAGI. The CDR3 loop is CASSLQGTGNTIYF. The CDR3 DNA reads TGTGCCAGCAGTCTACAGGGCACTGGAAACACCATATATTTT.

This chain links TRBV18 with TRBJ1-5, with no clear D. CDR3 length equals 14 residues. The ends were cut back, 5 bases at V and 11 bases at J, with 19 bases in the middle. The germline CDR1 and CDR2 sequences are KGHSH and LQKENI. The CDR3 protein is CASSNSREVEAQHF. DNA of the CDR3: TGTGCCAGCTCAAACTCTCGGGAGGTAGAGGCCCAGCATTTT.

The chain couples TRBV5-4 to TRBJ2-7; TRBD1 matches at 9 bases. The CDR3 is made up of 15 amino acids. Germline V gives CDR1 SGHNT, CDR2 YYREEE (reference sequence). Trimming removed 3 bases from V and 5 bases from J; junction bases left unmatched: 9. The DNA for the CDR3 is TGTGCCAGCAGCTCGGTTTCCGGGACAGGGAACGAGCAGTACTTC. Protein: CASSSVSGTGNEQYF.

This chain connects TRBV9 to TRBJ2-3; 15 bases map to TRBD2. This CDR3 has 16 amino acids. Trimming at V came to 4 bases and at J to 4 bases, leaving 4 bases not matched to a gene. Germline V CDR1 and CDR2: SGDLS, YYNGEE. DNA of the CDR3: TGTGCCAGCAGCCGGACTAGCGGGGGGGCGGCAGATACGCAGTATTTT. Amino acid sequence: CASSRTSGGAADTQYF.